The T cell receptor (beta chain) described here comes from a study of blood T cell repertoires in COVID-19. Study-wide background: Samples came from the United States, Italy and Spain, spanning acute and convalescent COVID-19. From T cells, B-cell-depleted T cells, or PBMCs came the material, which was cDNA or gDNA.

Trimming cost V 4 bases and J 1 base; bases outside gene matches: 4. Germline CDR1 and CDR2: SGHTS and YDEGEE. The CDR3 extends over 15 amino acids. As processed by the authors: The authors estimated nucleated cell counts from reference gene primer amplification. Profiled with immunoSEQ multiplex PCR; TCRdb holds only in-frame clones, not every one. V and J calls and clone size are given by that table; D and trimming were obtained from the DNA. The sample carries approximately 84,000 clones, around 80% recorded once. The source is a woman older than 75 with acute or convalescent COVID-19. Sequencing was performed on peripheral blood. This rearrangement joins TRBV5-8 to TRBJ1-5; 8 bases are shared with TRBD1. The CDR3 is CASSRGQESNQPQHF. The CDR3 nucleotides are TGTGCCAGCAGCCGGGGACAGGAGAGCAATCAGCCCCAGCATTTT.